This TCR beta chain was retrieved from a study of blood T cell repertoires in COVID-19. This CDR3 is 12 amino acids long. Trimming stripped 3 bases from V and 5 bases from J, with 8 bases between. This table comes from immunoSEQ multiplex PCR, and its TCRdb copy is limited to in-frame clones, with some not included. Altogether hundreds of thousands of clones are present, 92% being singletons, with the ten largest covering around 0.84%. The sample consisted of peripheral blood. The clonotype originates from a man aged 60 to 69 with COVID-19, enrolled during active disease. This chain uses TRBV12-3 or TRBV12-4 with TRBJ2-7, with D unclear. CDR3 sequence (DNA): TGTGCCAGCAGTTTTCCGGGTAACGAGCAGTACTTC. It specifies CASSFPGNEQYF.